Presented here are 32 T cell receptor beta chains from one specimen sequenced in a study of T cell clonality in common variable immunodeficiency (dated by TCRdb to about 2015). Libraries were prepared through the immunoSEQ multiplex PCR assay. TCRdb re-hosts the immuneACCESS table, in-frame sequences only. Its copies lack some clones; in the studies checked, an unresolved V gene accounts for under half of them, and the cause for the rest is not known. The table records approximately 75,000 clones for this sample, and not one of them appears only once. The leading ten clones occupy about 0.8% of the sample. Input material: peripheral blood mononuclear cells. The receptors come from a person aged 18-69 years in good health.

This clone was counted many times. The CDR3 end lies 3 residues beyond the end of the read and is filled in from the germline J gene. This chain uses TRBV7-9 with TRBJ2-7; D not certain. The CDR3 extends over 12 amino acids. The germline CDR1 and CDR2 sequences are SEHNR and FQNEAQ (reference sequence). V was pared by 1 base and J by 4 bases, with 5 bases between. The covered CDR3 bases are TGTGCCAGCAGCTTAGTAAATTACGAG. This encodes CASSLVNYE. The full CDR3 is CASSLVNYEQYF. Looking up the rest from reference TRBV7-9 and TRBJ2-7 gives the full variable domain: DTGVSQNPRHKITKRGQNVTFRCDPISEHNRLYWYRQTLGQGPEFLTYFQNEAQLEKSRLLSDRFSAERPKGSFSTLEIQRTEQGDSAMYLCASSLVNYEQYFGPGTRLTVT.

This clone was counted ten times or more. The sequenced fragment ends 3 residues before the CDR3 boundary, so the rest is inferred from the germline J gene. This chain links TRBV5-8 with TRBJ2-1; D possibly uses TRBD1 or TRBD2 (5 bases each). The CDR3 spans 15 residues. V was cut by 1 base and J by 7 bases, with 15 bases left in between. Germline V CDR1 and CDR2: SGHTS, YDEGEE. The sequenced part of the CDR3 DNA is TGTGCCAGCAGCTTGAAGGGGAGTGGGGTGAATGAG. Amino acids: CASSLKGSGVNE. The entire CDR3 protein reads CASSLKGSGVNEQFF.

Remarks on this clone: The read falls 3 residues short of the CDR3 end, and the missing part is taken from the germline J gene. This chain joins TRBV19 and TRBJ2-5, with TRBD1 matching 9 bases. In germline, CDR1 is LNHDA, CDR2 SQIVND (reference sequence). The CDR3 length is 13 residues. Losses at the gene ends were 6 bases for V and 6 bases for J; bases not matched to a gene: 5. The CDR3 region is CASSLTGGQTQYF. The covered CDR3 bases are TGTGCCAGTAGCCTGACAGGGGGTCAGACC.

This clone was observed many times. The CDR3 is cut off 3 residues early in the read; its end comes from the germline J gene. The J gene is TRBJ2-3, the V gene TRBV20-1; TRBD2 might be the D (6 bases). V was clipped by 7 bases and J by 2 bases, with 16 bases between them. This CDR3 region has 14 residues. Germline loops: CDR1 DFQATT, CDR2 SNEGSKA (reference sequence). The CDR3 spells CSVFGGRNTDTQYF. The covered CDR3 bases are TGCAGTGTATTCGGGGGTAGGAACACAGATACG.

As for this clone: The read finishes 3 residues shy of the CDR3 end, and the germline J gene is used to complete it. The chain couples TRBV7-8 to TRBJ2-5, with D uncertain. Trimming cost V 6 bases and J 7 bases, with 12 bases left between them. Germline loops: CDR1 SGHVS, CDR2 FQNEAQ. CDR3 length equals 12 residues. Partial CDR3 DNA: TGTGCCAGCAGTCCCCTCCCCGGGACC. Protein sequence: CASSPLPGT. The whole CDR3 is CASSPLPGTQYF.

This clone was seen repeatedly, ten times or more. The read comes to an end 3 residues before the CDR3 does, leaving the germline J gene to fill in the end. V is TRBV7-2 and J is TRBJ1-1, with D unclear. The CDR3 totals 14 residues. Germline loops: CDR1 SGHTA, CDR2 FQGNSA. Trimming stripped 6 bases from V and 3 bases from J, with 14 bases between. The covered CDR3 bases are TGTGCCAGCAGGCTCGCGCCGGTCGACACTGAA. Translated: CASRLAPVDTE. The full CDR3 sequence reads CASRLAPVDTEAFF.

This clone was seen repeatedly, ten times or more. The sequenced fragment ends 3 residues before the CDR3 boundary, so the rest is inferred from the germline J gene. This chain links TRBV29-1 with TRBJ1-1, with 8 bases fitting TRBD1. CDR3 length: 14 amino acids. Trimming cost V 3 bases and J 1 base; bases outside gene matches: 4. CDR1 is SQVTM and CDR2 is ANQGSEA in the germline V gene. This chain's CDR3 is CSVEVTGANTEAFF. The sequenced CDR3 bases are TGCAGCGTTGAGGTGACAGGGGCGAACACTGAA. The full variable domain, in which reference TRBV29-1 and TRBJ1-1 provide the parts outside the CDR3, is SAVISQKPSRDICQRGTSLTIQCQVDSQVTMMFWYRQQPGQSLTLIATANQGSEATYESGFVIDKFPISRPNLTFSTLTVSNMSPEDSSIYLCSVEVTGANTEAFFGQGTRLTVV.

This clone came up many times. The CDR3 is cut off 3 residues early in the read; its end comes from the germline J gene. The V call is TRBV5-4, the J call TRBJ1-4, with 8 bases lining up with TRBD1. The CDR3 loop spans 14 amino acids. The V gene's germline CDR1 is SGHNT and CDR2 YYREEE (reference sequence). J gave up 6 bases and V 4 bases, and 5 bases lay outside the gene matches. The CDR3 DNA, read in part, is TGTGCCAGCAGCGTGACAGGGGATCATGAAAAA. Translating gives CASSVTGDHEK. The full-length CDR3 reads as CASSVTGDHEKLFF.

This clone has a count of ten or more. With the read ending 3 residues before the CDR3 end, the germline J gene is used to fill in that end. The rearrangement joins TRBV20-1 to TRBJ2-7, with TRBD1 identical over 9 bases. J gave up 4 bases and V 4 bases, and 14 bases lay outside the gene matches. Germline lookup yields CDR1 DFQATT and CDR2 SNEGSKA (reference sequence). This CDR3 spans 16 amino acids. CDR3 DNA, as far as it was read: TGCAGTGCTAAAGACAGGGGGAAAGGACTGCGATACGAG. As protein: CSAKDRGKGLRYE. The CDR3 reads in full as CSAKDRGKGLRYEQYF.

This clone was found many times. The sequenced fragment ends 3 residues before the CDR3 boundary, so the rest is inferred from the germline J gene. V usage is TRBV7-9 and J usage is TRBJ2-5; D might be TRBD2 (7 bases). Germline V gene lookup returns CDR1 SEHNR and CDR2 FQNEAQ (reference sequence). The V end lost 5 bases, the J end lost 5 bases, and 15 bases lay between the germline ends. This CDR3 spans 14 amino acids. Partial CDR3 DNA: TGTGCCAGCAGCCAGGGAGGGGGTCAGGAGACC. As protein: CASSQGGGQET. The whole CDR3 protein is CASSQGGGQETQYF. The full variable domain, completed using reference TRBV7-9 and TRBJ2-5, is DTGVSQNPRHKITKRGQNVTFRCDPISEHNRLYWYRQTLGQGPEFLTYFQNEAQLEKSRLLSDRFSAERPKGSFSTLEIQRTEQGDSAMYLCASSQGGGQETQYFGPGTRLLVL.

Ten or more counts support this clone. The read ends 3 residues shy of where the CDR3 ends; the end is completed using the germline J gene. The chain recombines TRBV10-1 with TRBJ2-5; TRBD2 matches at 9 bases. V lost 7 bases and J lost 5; bases outside the gene matches: 11. The CDR3 is made up of 15 amino acids. CDR1 and CDR2 (germline): WNHNN, SYGVQD (reference sequence). The CDR3 here is CASIKVAGGSETQYF. The covered CDR3 bases are TGCGCCAGCATTAAGGTGGCGGGAGGGAGCGAGACC.

This clone appeared many times. The DNA ends 3 residues before the CDR3 does, and the rest of the CDR3 is filled in from the germline J gene. The chain is built from TRBV7-2 and TRBJ2-5; D is possibly TRBD1 (6 bases). The germline V and J ends were trimmed by 5 bases and 5 bases, with 15 bases remaining between them. From germline, CDR1 is SGHTA and CDR2 FQGNSA. CDR3 length: 14 residues. The sequenced part of the CDR3 DNA is TGTGCCAGCAGCCGCGGCAACAGGGCGGAGACC. Its protein product is CASSRGNRAET. In full, the CDR3 reads CASSRGNRAETQYF.

This clone was seen many times. The CDR3 reads CSARRSGYTF. The part of the CDR3 DNA that was read is TGCAGTGCTAGGCGGAGTGGC. This sequence joins TRBV20-1 and TRBJ1-2; D remains unclear. The observed sequence ends 3 residues before the CDR3 terminus, with the missing tail filled in from the germline J gene. V lost 3 bases, J lost 7 bases, and 6 bases lay in between. There are 10 residues in the CDR3. Per germline, CDR1 DFQATT and CDR2 SNEGSKA (reference sequence).

This clone was seen many times. Sequencing ends 3 residues short of the CDR3 end; the germline J gene provides the rest. The chain has TRBV5-1 and TRBJ2-7, with D possibly being TRBD1 (5 bases). Trimming removed 3 bases at V and 0 bases at J, with 7 bases between. Germline CDR1 and CDR2: SGHRS and YFSETQ. The CDR3 length is 13 residues. CDR3: CASSSDNSYEQYF. CDR3 bases read: TGCGCCAGCAGCTCGGACAACTCCTACGAG.

This clone was seen ten or more times. The read falls 3 residues short of the CDR3 end, and the missing part is taken from the germline J gene. The V gene is TRBV7-3, the J gene TRBJ2-1; D gene ambiguous. V was cut by 5 bases and J by 6 bases, with 8 bases left in between. Germline lookup yields CDR1 SGHTA and CDR2 FQGTGA. There are 12 residues in the CDR3. This CDR3 reads CASSLDLNEQFF. The sequenced CDR3 bases are TGTGCCAGCAGCCTAGACCTCAATGAG.

This clone was counted ten times or more. The read halts 3 residues ahead of the CDR3 end, with the missing end drawn from the germline J gene. The chain joins TRBV7-3 to TRBJ2-1; TRBD2 matches at 10 bases. The V segment lost 5 bases and the J segment 2 bases; nucleotides outside the gene matches: 9. The CDR3 contains 17 residues. Germline lookup yields CDR1 SGHTA and CDR2 FQGTGA. The part of the CDR3 DNA that was read is TGTGCCAGCAGCCCATTTCCCGGGACTAGCGCCTACAATGAG. Its translation is CASSPFPGTSAYNE. Given in full, the CDR3 is CASSPFPGTSAYNEQFF. The full variable domain, with the rest looked up from reference TRBV7-3 and TRBJ2-1, is GAGVSQTPSNKVTEKGKYVELRCDPISGHTALYWYRQSLGQGPEFLIYFQGTGAADDSGLPNDRFFAVRPEGSVSTLKIQRTERGDSAVYLCASSPFPGTSAYNEQFFGPGTRLTVL.

This clone was recorded many times. The read terminates 3 residues before the CDR3 end, so the remaining end is supplied by the germline J gene. The chain combines TRBV20-1 with TRBJ1-2; D is uncertain. The germline CDR1 and CDR2 sequences are DFQATT and SNEGSKA (reference sequence). This CDR3 contains 12 residues. The ends were cut back, 3 bases at V and 3 bases at J, with 8 bases in the middle. Partial CDR3 DNA: TGCAGTGCTAGTTTGAGCTACTATGGC. Its translation: CSASLSYYG. The full CDR3 protein is CSASLSYYGYTF.

This clone has ten or more counts. The missing CDR3 end, 3 residues past where the read stops, is filled in from the germline J gene. The chain combines TRBV20-1 with TRBJ1-4; 7 positions match TRBD1. CDR1 and CDR2 (germline): DFQATT, SNEGSKA (reference sequence). V gave up 0 bases and J gave up 5 bases; unmatched junction bases: 3. The CDR3 contains 14 residues. CDR3: CSARDLTGNEKLFF. CDR3 DNA (partial): TGCAGTGCTAGAGATTTGACAGGGAATGAAAAA.

Many counts were recorded for this clone. The sequence runs out 3 residues before the end of the CDR3; the remainder is reconstructed from the germline J gene. The rearrangement links TRBV20-1 to TRBJ1-4; possible D gene TRBD1, 6 bases. The length of the CDR3 is 14 residues. With 6 bases removed from V and 8 bases from J, the gap between germline ends came to 19 bases. Germline CDR1 reads DFQATT; CDR2 reads SNEGSKA (reference sequence). CDR3 amino acids: CSASTGYGYEKLFF. The sequenced part of the CDR3 DNA is TGCAGTGCAAGTACAGGGTACGGATACGAAAAA.

This clone was seen many times. CDR3 residues: CASSHQTSGTYEQYF. Partial CDR3 DNA: TGTGCCAGTAGTCACCAAACTAGCGGAACCTACGAG. The genes are TRBV19 and TRBJ2-7, with 8 nucleotides matching TRBD2. The sequence runs out 3 residues before the end of the CDR3; the remainder is reconstructed from the germline J gene. Trimming took 5 bases from V and 2 from J; bases not matched to a gene: 8. The CDR3 consists of 15 residues. CDR1 and CDR2 (germline): LNHDA, SQIVND (reference sequence). The whole variable domain, remainder taken from reference TRBV19 and TRBJ2-7, is DGGITQSPKYLFRKEGQNVTLSCEQNLNHDAMYWYRQDPGQGLRLIYYSQIVNDFQKGDIAEGYSVSREKKESFPLTVTSAQKNPTAFYLCASSHQTSGTYEQYFGPGTRLTVT.

This clone was observed at least ten times. The observed sequence ends 3 residues before the CDR3 terminus, with the missing tail filled in from the germline J gene. The V gene is TRBV19, the J gene TRBJ1-2; 9 nucleotides agree with TRBD1. The germline gives CDR1 LNHDA, CDR2 SQIVND (reference sequence). There are 18 residues in the CDR3. Unmatched junction bases numbered 16, after V lost 4 bases and J lost 4 bases. CDR3 bases read: TGTGCCAGTAGTACCCAAACCATCCGGGACAGGGTCGGCTATGGC. This encodes CASSTQTIRDRVGYG. Given in full, the CDR3 is CASSTQTIRDRVGYGYTF.

This clone has ten or more counts. The read terminates 3 residues ahead of where the CDR3 ends, so the germline J gene completes it. The chain combines TRBV2 with TRBJ2-7, with 8 bases lining up with TRBD2. V shed 6 bases, J shed 0 bases, and the junction held 16 bases outside the gene matches. This CDR3 is built from 18 residues. Germline values: CDR1 SNHLY, CDR2 FYNNEI. The part of the CDR3 DNA that was read is TGTGCCAGCAGCTCCGAACGAATCATAGCGGGACCCTCCTACGAG. It translates to CASSSERIIAGPSYE. The whole CDR3 region reads CASSSERIIAGPSYEQYF. The whole variable domain, filled in from reference TRBV2 and TRBJ2-7, reads EPEVTQTPSHQVTQMGQEVILRCVPISNHLYFYWYRQILGQKVEFLVSFYNNEISEKSEIFDDQFSVERPDGSNFTLKIRSTKLEDSAMYFCASSSERIIAGPSYEQYFGPGTRLTVT.

This clone came up many times. This chain's CDR3 is CAARDRGSSEETQYF. CDR3 bases read: TGCGCCGCACGGGACAGGGGGAGCTCCGAAGAGACC. The chain couples TRBV10-2 to TRBJ2-5, with 11 bases lining up with TRBD1. The CDR3 extends 3 residues past the end of the read, so its final part is completed from the germline J gene. Germline V gives CDR1 WSHSY, CDR2 SAAADI. This CDR3 is built from 15 residues. The V segment lost 11 bases and the J segment 3 bases; nucleotides outside the gene matches: 11.

Many counts were recorded for this clone. The read ends 3 residues early relative to the CDR3; the germline J gene fills the gap. The chain joins TRBV3-1 (or the pseudogene TRBV3-2) to TRBJ1-5, with a tentative D call TRBD1 (6 bases). Germline CDR1 LGHDT, CDR2 YNNKEL (reference sequence). The CDR3 has 17 amino acids. V was clipped by 0 bases and J by 0 bases, with 12 bases between them. Partial CDR3 DNA: TGTGCCAGCAGCCAAGACTACAGGGACCTTAGCAATCAGCCC. It specifies CASSQDYRDLSNQP. The full-length CDR3 reads as CASSQDYRDLSNQPQHF.

This clone was observed at least ten times. From the germline J gene comes the end of the CDR3, since the read stops 3 residues before it. V and J are TRBV6-4 and TRBJ2-7, with TRBD1 identical over 8 bases. V was clipped by 3 bases and J by 3 bases; unmatched bases: 10. Germline V gene sequence: CDR1 MRHNA, CDR2 SNTAGT. CDR3 size: 16 residues. The sequenced part of the CDR3 DNA is TGTGCCAGCAGTGATATTTGGGACAGGAACCACTACGAG. This codes for CASSDIWDRNHYE. The entire CDR3 reads CASSDIWDRNHYEQYF.

This clone was counted between two and nine times. The CDR3 is cut off 3 residues early in the read; its end comes from the germline J gene. The chain is built from TRBV10-2 and TRBJ1-2, with a tentative D call TRBD1 (6 bases). This CDR3 has 13 amino acids. Trimming removed 7 bases at V and 4 bases at J, with 13 bases between. Germline V gene sequence: CDR1 WSHSY, CDR2 SAAADI. CDR3 in amino acids: CASTRGSSYGYTF. CDR3 bases read: TGCGCCAGCACGAGGGGGTCCTCCTATGGC.

At least ten counts were recorded for this clone. The CDR3 protein is CASSIGFGGGSDGYTF. The part of the CDR3 DNA that was read is TGTGCCAGTAGTATCGGGTTCGGAGGGGGCTCAGATGGC. This chain links TRBV19 with TRBJ1-2, with 7 bases aligning to TRBD1. The read comes to an end 3 residues before the CDR3 does, leaving the germline J gene to fill in the end. This CDR3 is built from 16 residues. CDR1 and CDR2 from the germline V gene are LNHDA and SQIVND (reference sequence). The junction had 13 bases not matched to a gene; V was cut back by 3 bases and J by 6 bases.

This clone was observed many times. Partial CDR3 DNA: TGTGCCAGTAGTAAGGGTCGTCGATCTGGGGCCAACGTC. Translating it yields CASSKGRRSGANV. The full CDR3 sequence reads CASSKGRRSGANVLTF. This chain uses TRBV19 with TRBJ2-6; no clear D. The read ends 3 residues early relative to the CDR3; the germline J gene fills the gap. The ends were cut back, 4 bases at V and 1 base at J, with 11 bases in the middle. The CDR3 totals 16 residues. CDR1 and CDR2 from the germline V gene are LNHDA and SQIVND (reference sequence).

This clone has ten or more counts. Read sequence stops 3 residues before the CDR3 end, and the germline J gene provides the missing end. The chain carries TRBV7-2 and TRBJ2-1; 12 bases are a match to TRBD2. V was pared by 5 bases and J by 4 bases, with 3 bases of the junction left unmatched. The length of the CDR3 is 15 residues. Germline V gene lookup returns CDR1 SGHTA and CDR2 FQGNSA. The sequenced part of the CDR3 DNA is TGTGCCAGCAGCCGGACTAGCGGGAAATACAATGAG. This translates into CASSRTSGKYNE. The whole CDR3 protein reads CASSRTSGKYNEQFF. Full variable domain (outside the CDR3, taken from reference TRBV7-2 and TRBJ2-1): GAGVSQSPSNKVTEKGKDVELRCDPISGHTALYWYRQSLGQGLEFLIYFQGNSAPDKSGLPSDRFSAERTGGSVSTLTIQRTQQEDSAVYLCASSRTSGKYNEQFFGPGTRLTVL.

This clone has at least ten counts. Read sequence stops 3 residues before the CDR3 end, and the germline J gene provides the missing end. The rearrangement joins TRBV18 to TRBJ2-7; 11 nucleotides align to TRBD2. The germline V gene encodes CDR1 KGHSH and CDR2 LQKENI. This CDR3 is 15 amino acids long. V shed 3 bases and J 0 bases; nucleotides not matched to a gene: 1. Incomplete CDR3 DNA: TGTGCCAGCTCACCTAGCGGGGGGGACTCCTACGAG. Amino acid sequence: CASSPSGGDSYE. The whole CDR3 is CASSPSGGDSYEQYF.

This clone was counted ten times or more. Sequencing ends 3 residues short of the CDR3 end; the germline J gene provides the rest. This rearrangement joins TRBV11-2 to TRBJ1-6; D unclear. The CDR3 extends over 14 amino acids. V dropped 0 bases and J dropped 10 bases, with 10 bases sitting between them. The germline CDR1 and CDR2 sequences are SGHAT and FQNNGV. The sequenced CDR3 bases are TGTGCCAGCAGCTTAGATCGGGTCTACTCACCC. Translating it yields CASSLDRVYSP. The whole CDR3 region reads CASSLDRVYSPLHF.

This clone appeared many times. Read data end 3 residues before the CDR3 end; the end is taken from the germline J gene. V and J are TRBV14 and TRBJ2-3; 8 bases line up with TRBD2. The CDR3 is made up of 16 amino acids. J was trimmed by 4 bases and V by 2 bases; bases with no gene match: 8. CDR1 SGHDN and CDR2 FVKESK come from the germline V gene. Partial CDR3 DNA: TGTGCCAGCAGCCAACGTCGGAAACTAGCGGCAGATACG. This translates into CASSQRRKLAADT. The complete CDR3 sequence is CASSQRRKLAADTQYF.